This T cell receptor beta chain was identified during a study of patients and donors after allogeneic stem cell transplantation. TCRdb reprocessed the RT-PCR reads via MiXCR and lists one record per CDR3 protein. Among about 40,000 distinct CDR3 sequences listed, more than 30% were seen once. The CDR3 runs 15 residues. The V and J ends lost 4 bases and 2 bases, in that order; junction bases with no gene match: 8. The germline CDR1 and CDR2 sequences are SGHRS and YFSETQ. At least ten counts were recorded for this clonotype. Sequenced input: blood, either unsorted or a sorted T cell fraction (not recorded which). This clonotype originated in a human donor who was either an allogeneic HSCT recipient or a stem cell or donor lymphocyte infusion donor (not recorded which). It is not recorded whose cells these are; they may come from a transplant donor. The chain uses TRBV5-1 and TRBJ1-1; TRBD1 aligns across 7 bases. The CDR3 DNA reads TGCGCCAGCAGCCAACAAAACAGGGGTAACACTGAAGCTTTCTTT. Protein product: CASSQQNRGNTEAFF.